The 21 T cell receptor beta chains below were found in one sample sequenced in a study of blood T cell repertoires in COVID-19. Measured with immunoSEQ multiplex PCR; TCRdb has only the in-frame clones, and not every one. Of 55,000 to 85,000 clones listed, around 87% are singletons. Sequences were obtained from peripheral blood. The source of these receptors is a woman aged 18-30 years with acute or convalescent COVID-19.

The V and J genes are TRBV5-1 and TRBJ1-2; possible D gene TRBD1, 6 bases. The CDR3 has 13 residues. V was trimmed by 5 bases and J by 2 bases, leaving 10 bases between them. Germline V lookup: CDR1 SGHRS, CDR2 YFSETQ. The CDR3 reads CASSSTGNYGYTF. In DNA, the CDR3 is TGCGCCAGCAGTTCTACAGGGAACTATGGCTACACCTTC. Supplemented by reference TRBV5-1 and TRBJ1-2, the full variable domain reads KAGVTQTPRYLIKTRGQQVTLSCSPISGHRSVSWYQQTPGQGLQFLFEYFSETQRNKGNFPGRFSGRQFSNSRSEMNVSTLELGDSALYLCASSSTGNYGYTFGSGTRLTVV.

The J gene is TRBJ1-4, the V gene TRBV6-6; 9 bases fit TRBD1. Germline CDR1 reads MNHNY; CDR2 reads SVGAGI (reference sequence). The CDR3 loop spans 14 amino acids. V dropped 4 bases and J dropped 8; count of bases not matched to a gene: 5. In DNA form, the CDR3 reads TGTGCCAGCAGTTCAAATACAGGGGGCGAAAAACTGTTTTTT. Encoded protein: CASSSNTGGEKLFF.

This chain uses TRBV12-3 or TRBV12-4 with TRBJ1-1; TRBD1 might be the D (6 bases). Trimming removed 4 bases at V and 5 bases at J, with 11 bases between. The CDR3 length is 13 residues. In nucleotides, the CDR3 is TGTGCCAGCAGTTCGTTACAGGGAACTGAAGCTTTCTTT. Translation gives CASSSLQGTEAFF.

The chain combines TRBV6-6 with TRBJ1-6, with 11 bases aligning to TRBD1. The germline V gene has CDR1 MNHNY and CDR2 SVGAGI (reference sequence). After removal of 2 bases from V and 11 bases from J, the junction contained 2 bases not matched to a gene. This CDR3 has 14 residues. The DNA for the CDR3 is TGTGCCAGCAGTTACCCGGGACAGGGGGCACCCCTCCACTTT. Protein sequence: CASSYPGQGAPLHF.

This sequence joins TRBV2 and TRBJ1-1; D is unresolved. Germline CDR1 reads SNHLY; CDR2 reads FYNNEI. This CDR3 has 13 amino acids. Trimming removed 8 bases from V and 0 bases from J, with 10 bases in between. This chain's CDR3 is CASRNRVNTEAFF. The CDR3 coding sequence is TGTGCCAGCCGAAATCGGGTGAACACTGAAGCTTTCTTT.

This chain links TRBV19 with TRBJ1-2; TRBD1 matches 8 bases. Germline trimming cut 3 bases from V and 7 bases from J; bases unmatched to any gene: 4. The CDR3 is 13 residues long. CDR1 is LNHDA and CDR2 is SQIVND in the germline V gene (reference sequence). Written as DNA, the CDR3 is TGTGCCAGTAGTATCGACAGGGGCGCTGGCTACACCTTC. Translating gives CASSIDRGAGYTF.

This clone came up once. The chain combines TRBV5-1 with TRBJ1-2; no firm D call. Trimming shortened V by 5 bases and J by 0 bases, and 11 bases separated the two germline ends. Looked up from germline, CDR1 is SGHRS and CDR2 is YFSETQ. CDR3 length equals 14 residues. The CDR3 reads CASRGSTTNYGYTF. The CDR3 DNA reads TGCGCCAGCAGGGGGAGCACTACTAACTATGGCTACACCTTC.

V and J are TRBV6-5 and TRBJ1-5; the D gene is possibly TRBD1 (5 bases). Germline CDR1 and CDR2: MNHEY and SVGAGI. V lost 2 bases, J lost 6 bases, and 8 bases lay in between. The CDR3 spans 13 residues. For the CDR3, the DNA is TGTGCCAGCAGTTACGACAGTGTTCAGCCCCAGCATTTT. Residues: CASSYDSVQPQHF.

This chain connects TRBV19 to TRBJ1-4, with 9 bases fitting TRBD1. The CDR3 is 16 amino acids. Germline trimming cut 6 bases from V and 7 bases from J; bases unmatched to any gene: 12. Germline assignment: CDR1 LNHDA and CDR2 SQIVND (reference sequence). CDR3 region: CASRGQGELSGEKLFF. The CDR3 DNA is TGTGCCAGTAGGGGACAGGGAGAACTATCGGGTGAAAAACTGTTTTTT. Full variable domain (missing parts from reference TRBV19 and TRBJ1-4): DGGITQSPKYLFRKEGQNVTLSCEQNLNHDAMYWYRQDPGQGLRLIYYSQIVNDFQKGDIAEGYSVSREKKESFPLTVTSAQKNPTAFYLCASRGQGELSGEKLFFGSGTQLSVL.

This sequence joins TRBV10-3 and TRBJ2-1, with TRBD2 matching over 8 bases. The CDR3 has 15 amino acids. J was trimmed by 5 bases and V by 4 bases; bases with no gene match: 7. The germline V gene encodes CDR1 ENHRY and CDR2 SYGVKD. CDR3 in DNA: TGTGCCATCAGTGGTGGGCTAGCGGGCAACAATGAGCAGTTCTTC. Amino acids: CAISGGLAGNNEQFF.

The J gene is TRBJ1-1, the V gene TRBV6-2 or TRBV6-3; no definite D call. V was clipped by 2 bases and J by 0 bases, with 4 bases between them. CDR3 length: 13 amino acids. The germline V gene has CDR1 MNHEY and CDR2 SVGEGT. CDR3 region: CASSYQMNTEAFF. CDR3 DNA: TGTGCCAGCAGTTACCAGATGAACACTGAAGCTTTCTTT.

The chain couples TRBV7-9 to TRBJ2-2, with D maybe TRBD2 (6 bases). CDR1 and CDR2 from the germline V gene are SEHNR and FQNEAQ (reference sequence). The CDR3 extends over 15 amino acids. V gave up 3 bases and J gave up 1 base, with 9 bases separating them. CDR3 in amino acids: CASSFGTENTGELFF. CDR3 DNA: TGTGCCAGCAGCTTCGGGACTGAGAACACCGGGGAGCTGTTTTTT.

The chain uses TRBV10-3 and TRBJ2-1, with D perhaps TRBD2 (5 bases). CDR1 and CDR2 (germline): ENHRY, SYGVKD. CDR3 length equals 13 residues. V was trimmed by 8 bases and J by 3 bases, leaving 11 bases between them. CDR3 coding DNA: TGTGCCATCGGAGGCGCAAACTACAATGAGCAGTTCTTC. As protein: CAIGGANYNEQFF.

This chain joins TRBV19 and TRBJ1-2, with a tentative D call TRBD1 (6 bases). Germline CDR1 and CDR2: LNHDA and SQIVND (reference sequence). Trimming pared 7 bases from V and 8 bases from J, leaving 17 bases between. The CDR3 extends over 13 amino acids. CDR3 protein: CASKHREGLGYTF. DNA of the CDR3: TGTGCCAGTAAGCACAGGGAGGGTTTAGGCTACACCTTC.

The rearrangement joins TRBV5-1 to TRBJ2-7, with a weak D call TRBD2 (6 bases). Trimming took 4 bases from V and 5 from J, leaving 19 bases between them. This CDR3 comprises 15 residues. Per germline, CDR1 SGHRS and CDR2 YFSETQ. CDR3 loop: CASSRTGLTSDEQYF. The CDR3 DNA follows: TGCGCCAGCAGCCGAACGGGACTCACGTCTGACGAGCAGTACTTC.

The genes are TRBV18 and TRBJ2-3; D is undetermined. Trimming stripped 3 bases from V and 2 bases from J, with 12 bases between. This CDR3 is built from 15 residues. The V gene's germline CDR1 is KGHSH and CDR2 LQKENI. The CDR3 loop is CASSPSLGDTDTQYF. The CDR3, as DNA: TGTGCCAGCTCACCGTCTTTGGGCGACACAGATACGCAGTATTTT.

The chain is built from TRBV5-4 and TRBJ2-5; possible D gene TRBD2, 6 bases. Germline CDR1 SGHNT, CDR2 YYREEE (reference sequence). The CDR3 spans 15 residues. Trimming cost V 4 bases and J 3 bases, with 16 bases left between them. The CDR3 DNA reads TGTGCCAGCAGCCTCGGAGGGGCCAATAAAGAGACCCAGTACTTC. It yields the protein CASSLGGANKETQYF.

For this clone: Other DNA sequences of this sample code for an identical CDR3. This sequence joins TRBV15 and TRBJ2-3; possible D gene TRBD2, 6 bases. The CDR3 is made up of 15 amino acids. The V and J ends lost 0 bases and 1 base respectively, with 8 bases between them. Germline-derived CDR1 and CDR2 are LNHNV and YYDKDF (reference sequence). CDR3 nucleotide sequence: TGTGCCACCAGCAGAGAGTGGGGGGGCACAGATACGCAGTATTTT. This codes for CATSREWGGTDTQYF.

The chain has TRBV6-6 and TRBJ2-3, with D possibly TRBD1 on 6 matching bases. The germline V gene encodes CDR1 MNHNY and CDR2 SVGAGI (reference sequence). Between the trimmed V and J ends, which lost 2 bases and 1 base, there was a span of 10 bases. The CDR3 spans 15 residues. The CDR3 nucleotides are TGTGCCAGCAGTTACGACAGGACCGGCACAGATACGCAGTATTTT. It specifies CASSYDRTGTDTQYF.

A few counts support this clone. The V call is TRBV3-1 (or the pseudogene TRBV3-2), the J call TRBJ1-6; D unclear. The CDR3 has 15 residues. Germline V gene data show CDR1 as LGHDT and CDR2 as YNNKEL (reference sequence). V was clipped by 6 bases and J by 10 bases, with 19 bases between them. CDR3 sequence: CASSQRGPRGSPLHF. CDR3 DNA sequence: TGTGCCAGCAGTCAGCGAGGGCCCAGAGGGTCACCCCTCCACTTT.

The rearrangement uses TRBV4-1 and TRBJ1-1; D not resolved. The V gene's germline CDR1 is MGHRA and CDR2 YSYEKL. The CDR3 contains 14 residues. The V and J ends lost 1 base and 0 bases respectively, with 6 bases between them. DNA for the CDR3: TGCGCCAGCAGCCAAGCTACGGTGAACACTGAAGCTTTCTTT. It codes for CASSQATVNTEAFF.